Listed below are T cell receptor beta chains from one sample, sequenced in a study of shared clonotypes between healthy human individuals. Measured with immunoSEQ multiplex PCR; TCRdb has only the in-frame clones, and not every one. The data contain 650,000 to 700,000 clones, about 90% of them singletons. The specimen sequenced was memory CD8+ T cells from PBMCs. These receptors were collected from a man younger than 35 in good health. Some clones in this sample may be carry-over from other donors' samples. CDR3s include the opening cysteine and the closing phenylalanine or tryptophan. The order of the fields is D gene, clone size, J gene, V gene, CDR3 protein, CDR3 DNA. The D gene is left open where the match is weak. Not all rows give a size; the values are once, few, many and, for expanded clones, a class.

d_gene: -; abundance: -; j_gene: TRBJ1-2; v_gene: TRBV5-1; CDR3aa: CASSLETKTYGYTF; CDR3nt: TGCGCCAGCAGCTTGGAAACTAAGACCTATGGCTACACCTTC
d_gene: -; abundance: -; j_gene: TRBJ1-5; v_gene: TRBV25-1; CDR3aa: CASRTEGQPQHF; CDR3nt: TGTGCCAGCAGGACTGAGGGGCAGCCCCAGCATTTT
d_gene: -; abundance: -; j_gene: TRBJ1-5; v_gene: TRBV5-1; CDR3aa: CASSNNIGWRMIRNQPQHF; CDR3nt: TGCGCCAGCAGCAATAACATCGGTTGGCGTATGATCCGAAATCAGCCCCAGCATTTT
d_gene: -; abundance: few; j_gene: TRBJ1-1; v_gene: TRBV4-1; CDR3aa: CASSQDHGRGTEAFF; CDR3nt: TGCGCCAGCAGCCAAGATCACGGCCGGGGCACTGAAGCTTTCTTT
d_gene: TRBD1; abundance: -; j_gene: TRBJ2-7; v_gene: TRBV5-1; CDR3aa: CASSTAQGGYEQYF; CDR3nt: TGCGCCAGCAGCACAGCACAGGGGGGCTACGAGCAGTACTTC
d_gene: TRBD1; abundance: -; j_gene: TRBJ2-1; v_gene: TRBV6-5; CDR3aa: CASSYLDRGGKDEQFF; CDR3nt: TGTGCCAGCAGTTACTTAGACAGGGGTGGAAAGGATGAGCAGTTCTTC
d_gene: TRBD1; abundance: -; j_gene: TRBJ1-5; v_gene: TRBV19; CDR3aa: CASSKDREGNQPQHF; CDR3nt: TGTGCCAGTAGTAAGGACAGGGAGGGCAATCAGCCCCAGCATTTT
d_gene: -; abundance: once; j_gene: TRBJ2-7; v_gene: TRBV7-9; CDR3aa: CASSSGAVYEQYF; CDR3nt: TGTGCCAGCAGCTCAGGGGCAGTCTACGAGCAGTACTTC
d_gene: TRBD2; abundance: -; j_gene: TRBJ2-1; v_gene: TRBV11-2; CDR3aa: CASSLERGGRYNEQFF; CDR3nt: TGTGCCAGCAGCCTCGAACGGGGGGGGCGATACAATGAGCAGTTCTTC
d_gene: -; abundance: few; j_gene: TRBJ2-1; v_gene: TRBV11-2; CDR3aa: CASSLHSTPANEQFF; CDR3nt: TGTGCCAGCAGCTTGCACTCAACCCCTGCCAATGAGCAGTTCTTC
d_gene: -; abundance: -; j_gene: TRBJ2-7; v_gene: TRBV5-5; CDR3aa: CASSLPGRPSYEQYF; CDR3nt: TGTGCCAGCAGCTTGCCGGGCAGACCTTCCTACGAGCAGTACTTC
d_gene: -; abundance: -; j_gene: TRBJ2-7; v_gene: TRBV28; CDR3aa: CASSLLGEQYF; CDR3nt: TGTGCCAGCAGTTTATTAGGCGAGCAGTACTTC
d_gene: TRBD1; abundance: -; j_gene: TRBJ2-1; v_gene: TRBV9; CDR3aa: CASSVGTGTYNEQFF; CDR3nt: TGTGCCAGCAGCGTAGGGACAGGGACCTACAATGAGCAGTTCTTC
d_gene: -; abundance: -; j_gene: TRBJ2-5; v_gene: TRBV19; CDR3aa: CASSSTGFQETQYF; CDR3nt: TGTGCCAGTAGTTCTACAGGGTTCCAAGAGACCCAGTACTTC